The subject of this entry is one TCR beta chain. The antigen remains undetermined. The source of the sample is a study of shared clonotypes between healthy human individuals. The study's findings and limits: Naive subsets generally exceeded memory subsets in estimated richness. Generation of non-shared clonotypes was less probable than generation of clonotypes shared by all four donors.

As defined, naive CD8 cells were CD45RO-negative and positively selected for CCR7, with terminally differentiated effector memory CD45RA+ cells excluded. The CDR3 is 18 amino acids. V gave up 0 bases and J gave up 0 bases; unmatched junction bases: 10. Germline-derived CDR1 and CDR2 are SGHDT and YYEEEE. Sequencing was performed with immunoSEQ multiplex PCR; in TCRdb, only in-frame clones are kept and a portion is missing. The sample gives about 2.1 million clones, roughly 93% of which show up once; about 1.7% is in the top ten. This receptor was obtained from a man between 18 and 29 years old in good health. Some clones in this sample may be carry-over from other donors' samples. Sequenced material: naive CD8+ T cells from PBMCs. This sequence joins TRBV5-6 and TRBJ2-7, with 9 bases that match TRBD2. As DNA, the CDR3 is TGTGCCAGCAGCTTGGTCGGTGTCAAGACTAGCGGCTCCTACGAGCAGTACTTC. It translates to CASSLVGVKTSGSYEQYF. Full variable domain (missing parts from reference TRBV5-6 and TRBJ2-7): DAGVTQSPTHLIKTRGQQVTLRCSPKSGHDTVSWYQQALGQGPQFIFQYYEEEERQRGNFPDRFSGHQFPNYSSELNVNALLLGDSALYLCASSLVGVKTSGSYEQYFGPGTRLTVT.